This entry lists 12 T cell receptor beta chains sequenced from one sample in a study of chemoradiotherapy in HPV16-positive cancers (dated by TCRdb to about 2022). Libraries came from the immunoSEQ multiplex PCR assay. TCRdb retrieved this table from immuneACCESS and kept in-frame rearrangements only. Not all clones are present; in checked studies, unresolved V genes account for under half, and no reason is known for the remainder. The sample table contains more than 10,000 clones; only one count was recorded for 80% to 90% of them. The ten largest clones add up to more than 20% of the sample. Sequenced material: blood, taken from a patient who underwent chemoradiotherapy. The receptors were sampled from a human donor with HPV-associated anogenital cancer.

The chain carries TRBV28 and TRBJ2-5; tentatively, D is TRBD1 or TRBD2 (5 bases each). The V and J ends lost 8 bases and 2 bases respectively, with 21 bases between them. The germline V gene encodes CDR1 MDHEN and CDR2 SYDVKM. The CDR3 has 16 residues. The CDR3 sequence is CASPPVVGEGQETQYF. CDR3 nucleotide sequence: TGTGCCAGCCCTCCTGTCGTGGGGGAAGGGCAAGAGACCCAGTACTTC.

The V gene is TRBV9, the J gene TRBJ1-5, with D uncertain. Germline CDR1 reads SGDLS; CDR2 reads YYNGEE. With 3 bases removed from V and 0 bases from J, the gap between germline ends came to 4 bases. The CDR3 has 13 amino acids. CDR3 amino acids: CASSGTSNQPQHF. CDR3 bases: TGTGCCAGCAGCGGGACTAGCAATCAGCCCCAGCATTTT.

This sequence joins TRBV2 and TRBJ1-6; unclear D gene. This CDR3 region has 12 residues. Looked up from germline, CDR1 is SNHLY and CDR2 is FYNNEI. Trimming removed 5 bases at V and 7 bases at J, with 6 bases between. The CDR3 reads CASSKPNSPLHF. CDR3 coding DNA: TGTGCCAGCAGTAAGCCAAATTCACCCCTCCACTTT.

The CDR3 protein is CASRPDTYEQYF. The CDR3 nucleotides are TGTGCCAGCAGACCCGACACCTACGAGCAGTACTTC. The chain links TRBV2 to TRBJ2-7; D remains ambiguous. The V gene lost 6 bases and the J gene lost 2 bases, with 8 bases spanning the gap. CDR3 size: 12 residues. The germline V gene has CDR1 SNHLY and CDR2 FYNNEI.

This clone appeared a single time. V and J are TRBV9 and TRBJ2-2, with 7 positions matching TRBD2. CDR1 SGDLS and CDR2 YYNGEE come from the germline V gene. The CDR3 contains 16 residues. J was trimmed by 9 bases and V by 4 bases; bases with no gene match: 15. The CDR3: CASSKTGDYNLRELFF. DNA of the CDR3: TGTGCCAGCAGCAAAACCGGGGACTATAATCTCCGGGAGCTGTTTTTT.

The chain employs TRBV6-6 and TRBJ1-5; possibly TRBD1 for D (5 bases). Trimming removed 7 bases from V and 6 bases from J, with 10 bases in between. Germline lookup yields CDR1 MNHNY and CDR2 SVGAGI (reference sequence). The CDR3 length is 12 residues. Here the CDR3 DNA reads TGTGCCAGCACTCTAGGGGTTCAGCCCCAGCATTTT. Its protein product is CASTLGVQPQHF.

This rearrangement joins TRBV19 to TRBJ2-1; 12 bases match TRBD2. This CDR3 comprises 16 residues. CDR1 LNHDA and CDR2 SQIVND come from the germline V gene (reference sequence). Trimming cost V 8 bases and J 1 base; bases outside gene matches: 6. The CDR3 spells CASQLAGGGSYNEQFF. The DNA for the CDR3 is TGTGCCAGTCAACTAGCGGGAGGAGGGTCCTACAATGAGCAGTTCTTC.

V is TRBV25-1 and J is TRBJ2-3; possible D gene TRBD1, 6 bases. Germline CDR1 MGHDK, CDR2 SYGVNS. CDR3 length: 14 amino acids. V was shortened by 8 bases and J by 0 bases, with 12 bases between the two germline ends. CDR3 loop: CASLGGPSTDTQYF. CDR3 bases: TGTGCCAGCCTTGGGGGCCCTAGCACAGATACGCAGTATTTT.

In this sample, this clone turned up once. The V gene is TRBV7-9, the J gene TRBJ1-1; no clear D. CDR3 length equals 13 residues. Trimming removed 5 bases at V and 1 base at J, with 8 bases between. CDR1 is SEHNR and CDR2 is FQNEAQ in the germline V gene (reference sequence). The CDR3 DNA is TGTGCCAGCAGCAGGGAGGGGAACACTGAAGCTTTCTTT. Translated, it gives CASSREGNTEAFF.

The chain combines TRBV4-1 with TRBJ1-1; no reliable D call. Germline values: CDR1 MGHRA, CDR2 YSYEKL. The CDR3 runs 15 residues. V dropped 4 bases and J dropped 7 bases, with 19 bases sitting between them. As DNA, the CDR3 is TGCGCCAGCAGCCCGGAGAGTACACCGGACCATGAAGCTTTCTTT. Amino acid sequence: CASSPESTPDHEAFF.

J is TRBJ1-1 and V is TRBV10-3; D gene unclear. The V gene lost 0 bases and the J gene lost 4 bases, with 21 bases spanning the gap. Looked up from germline, CDR1 is ENHRY and CDR2 is SYGVKD. The CDR3 runs to 18 residues. This chain's CDR3 is CAISESEVYPLEATEAFF. CDR3 coding DNA: TGTGCCATCAGTGAGTCTGAGGTCTATCCCCTTGAAGCCACTGAAGCTTTCTTT.

This clone was observed once. This chain links TRBV4-2 with TRBJ2-6, with unresolved D. Trimming pared 4 bases from V and 0 bases from J, leaving 10 bases between. The V gene's germline CDR1 is LGHNA and CDR2 YNFKEQ. The CDR3 has 16 amino acids. The CDR3 region is CASSPGERSGANVLTF. The CDR3 nucleotides read TGTGCCAGCAGCCCCGGAGAACGCTCTGGGGCCAACGTCCTGACTTTC.